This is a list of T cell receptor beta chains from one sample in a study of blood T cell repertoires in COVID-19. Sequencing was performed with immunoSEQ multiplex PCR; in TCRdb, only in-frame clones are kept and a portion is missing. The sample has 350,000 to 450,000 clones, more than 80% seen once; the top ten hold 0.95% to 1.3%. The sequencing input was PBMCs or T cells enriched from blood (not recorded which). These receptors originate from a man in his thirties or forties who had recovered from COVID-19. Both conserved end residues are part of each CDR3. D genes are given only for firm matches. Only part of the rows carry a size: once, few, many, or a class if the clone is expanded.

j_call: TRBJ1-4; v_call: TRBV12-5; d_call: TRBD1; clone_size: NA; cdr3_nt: TGTGCTAGTGGTCCTACGGGACAGAATAATGAAAAACTGTTTTTT; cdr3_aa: CASGPTGQNNEKLFF
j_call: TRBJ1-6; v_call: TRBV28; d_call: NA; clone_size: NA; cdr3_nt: TGTGCCAGCAGGACATACCCGGAGGGTTCACCCCTCCACTTT; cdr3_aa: CASRTYPEGSPLHF
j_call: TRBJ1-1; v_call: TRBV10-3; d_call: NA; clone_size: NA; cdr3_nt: TGTGCCATCAGTGGAATTGGACAGAACACTGAAGCTTTCTTT; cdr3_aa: CAISGIGQNTEAFF
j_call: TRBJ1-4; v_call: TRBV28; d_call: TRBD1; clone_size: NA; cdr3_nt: TGTGCCAGCAGTTTCGGACAGGGGAGTGAAAAACTGTTTTTT; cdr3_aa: CASSFGQGSEKLFF
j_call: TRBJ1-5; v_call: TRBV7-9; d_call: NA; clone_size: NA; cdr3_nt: TGTGCCAGCAGCTTAGAGCCGGGGGAGAATCAGCCCCAGCATTTT; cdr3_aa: CASSLEPGENQPQHF
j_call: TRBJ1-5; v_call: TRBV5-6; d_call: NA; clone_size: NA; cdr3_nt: TGTGCCAGCAGCACCTCAGACAGGAATCAGCCCCAGCATTTT; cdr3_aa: CASSTSDRNQPQHF
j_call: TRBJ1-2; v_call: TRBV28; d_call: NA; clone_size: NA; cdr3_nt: TGTGCCAGCACTACCGCGCAGGGAGGATATGGCTACACCTTC; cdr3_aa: CASTTAQGGYGYTF
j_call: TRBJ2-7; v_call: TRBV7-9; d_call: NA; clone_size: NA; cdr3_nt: TGTGCCAGCAGCTTAGGGGGCAGGCCAAGCTCCTACGAGCAGTACTTC; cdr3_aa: CASSLGGRPSSYEQYF
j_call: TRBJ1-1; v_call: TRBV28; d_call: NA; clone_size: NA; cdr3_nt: TGTGCCAGCAGTTTAACCCTATTGCAAAGAGCTTTCTTT; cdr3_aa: CASSLTLLQRAFF
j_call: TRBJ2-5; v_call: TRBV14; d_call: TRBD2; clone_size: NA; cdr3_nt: TGTGCCAGCAGCCGGACTAGCGGGGCCCCAGGGACCCAGTACTTC; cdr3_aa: CASSRTSGAPGTQYF
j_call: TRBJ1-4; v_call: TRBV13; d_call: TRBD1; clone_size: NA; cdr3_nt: TGTGCCAGCAGCTTAACTTCTAAGTTTACAGGGGCTTTTTATGCAACTAATGAAAAACTGTTTTTT; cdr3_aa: CASSLTSKFTGAFYATNEKLFF
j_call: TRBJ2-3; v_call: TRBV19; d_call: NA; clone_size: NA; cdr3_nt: TGTGCCAGTCGGCGGGGGCAAGATAAGGATACGCAGTATTTT; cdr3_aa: CASRRGQDKDTQYF
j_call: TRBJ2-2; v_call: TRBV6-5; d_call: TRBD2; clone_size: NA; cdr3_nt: TGTGCCAGCACTAGCGGCCTCGGGGAGCTGTTTTTT; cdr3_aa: CASTSGLGELFF
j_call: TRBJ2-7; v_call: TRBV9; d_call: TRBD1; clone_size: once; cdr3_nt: TGTGCCAGCAGCTCCCGGGACAGGGGGCATGTCTACGAGCAGTACTTC; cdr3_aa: CASSSRDRGHVYEQYF
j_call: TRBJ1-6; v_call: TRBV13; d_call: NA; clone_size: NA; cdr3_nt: TGTGCCAGCAGCTTGGGGGGGGGCTCGGGTTCACCCCTCCACTTT; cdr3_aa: CASSLGGGSGSPLHF
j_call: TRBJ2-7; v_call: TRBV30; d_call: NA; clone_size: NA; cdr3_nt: TGTGCCTGGACCCCCGACAGCTACTACGAGCAGTACTTC; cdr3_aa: CAWTPDSYYEQYF
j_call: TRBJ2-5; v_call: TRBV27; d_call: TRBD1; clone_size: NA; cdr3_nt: TGTGCCAGCAGTACCGGACAGGGAGGCGAGACCCAGTACTTC; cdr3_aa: CASSTGQGGETQYF
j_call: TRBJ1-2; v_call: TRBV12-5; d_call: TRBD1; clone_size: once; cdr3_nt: TGTGCTAGTGGTTCCAGGACAGGGGGCTCCTATAGCTACACCTTC; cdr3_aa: CASGSRTGGSYSYTF
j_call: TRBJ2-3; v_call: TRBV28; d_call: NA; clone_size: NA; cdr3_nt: TGTGCCAGCAGCCCCCGCGGGGTGGGGACAGATACGCAGTATTTT; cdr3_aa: CASSPRGVGTDTQYF
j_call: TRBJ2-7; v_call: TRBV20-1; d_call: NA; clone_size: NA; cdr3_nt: TGCAGTGCTAGGGTCGGGGGCGAGCAGTACTTC; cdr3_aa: CSARVGGEQYF
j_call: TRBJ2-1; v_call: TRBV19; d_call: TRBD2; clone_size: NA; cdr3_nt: TGTGCCAGTAGGAATCGGACTAGTTCCTACAATGAGCAGTTCTTC; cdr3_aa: CASRNRTSSYNEQFF
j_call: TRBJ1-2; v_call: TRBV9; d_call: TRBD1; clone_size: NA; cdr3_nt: TGTGCCAGCAAGACAGGGCACTATGGCTACACCTTC; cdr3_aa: CASKTGHYGYTF
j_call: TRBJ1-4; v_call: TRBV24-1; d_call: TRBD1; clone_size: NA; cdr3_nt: TGTGCCACCAGTGACTCTGACGGACAGGGGGCTTTCGGAAAACTGTTTTTT; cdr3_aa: CATSDSDGQGAFGKLFF
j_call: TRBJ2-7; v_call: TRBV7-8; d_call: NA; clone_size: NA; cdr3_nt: TGTGCCAGCGTCGGAGGCAGGGGATACGAGCAGTACTTC; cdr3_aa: CASVGGRGYEQYF
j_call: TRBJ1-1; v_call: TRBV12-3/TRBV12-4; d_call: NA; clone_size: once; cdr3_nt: TGTGCCAGCACCGTACAAAGGAACACTGAAGCTTTCTTT; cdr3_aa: CASTVQRNTEAFF
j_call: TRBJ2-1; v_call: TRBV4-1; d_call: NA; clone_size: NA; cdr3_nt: TGCGCCAGCAGCCAAGCTAGCGAGAGCTCCTACAATGAGCAGTTCTTC; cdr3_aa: CASSQASESSYNEQFF
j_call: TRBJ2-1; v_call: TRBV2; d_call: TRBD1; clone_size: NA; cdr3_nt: TGTGCCAGCAGGGGGACAGGGAAAGTATTTTTCGATGAGCAGTTCTTC; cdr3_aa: CASRGTGKVFFDEQFF
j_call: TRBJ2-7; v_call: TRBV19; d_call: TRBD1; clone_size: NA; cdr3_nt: TGTGCCAGTAGTCCCCGGACAGGCAGCTCCTACGAGCAGTACTTC; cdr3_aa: CASSPRTGSSYEQYF
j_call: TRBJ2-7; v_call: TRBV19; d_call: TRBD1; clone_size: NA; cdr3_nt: TGTGCCAGTAGTATAAGGACAGGGGCCTACGAGCAGTACTTC; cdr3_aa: CASSIRTGAYEQYF
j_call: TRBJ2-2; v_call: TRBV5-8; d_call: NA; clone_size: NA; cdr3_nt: TGTGCCAGCAGCACTCCCGGGACTTTACGGGAAAAGGTTTTT; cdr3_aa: CASSTPGTLREKVF
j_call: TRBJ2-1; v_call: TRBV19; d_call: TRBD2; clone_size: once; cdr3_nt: TGTGCCAGTATGGGACTAGCGGGAGGGGGCGCCTACAATGAGCAGTTCTTC; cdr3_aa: CASMGLAGGGAYNEQFF
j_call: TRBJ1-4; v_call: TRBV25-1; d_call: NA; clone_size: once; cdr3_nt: TGTGCCAGCAGTGAATATCTAGCGGACAGCGCAAAGGGTGAAAAACTGTTTTTT; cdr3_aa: CASSEYLADSAKGEKLFF
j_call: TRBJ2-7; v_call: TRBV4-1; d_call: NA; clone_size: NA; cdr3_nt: TGCGCCAGCAGCCAAGACAGGGGCTACGAGCAGTACTTC; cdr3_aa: CASSQDRGYEQYF
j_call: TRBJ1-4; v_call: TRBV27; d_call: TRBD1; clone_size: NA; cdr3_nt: TGTGCCAGCAGTTTTAACAGGGGAAAAGAAAAACTGTTTTTT; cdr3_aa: CASSFNRGKEKLFF
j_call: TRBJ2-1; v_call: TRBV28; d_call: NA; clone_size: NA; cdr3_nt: TGTGCCAGCAGTGTAACTACAGGGCCTATTTACAATGAGCAGTTCTTC; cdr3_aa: CASSVTTGPIYNEQFF
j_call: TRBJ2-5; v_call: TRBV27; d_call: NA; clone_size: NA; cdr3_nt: TGTGCCAGCAGGTTACTAGGGACCCAGTACTTC; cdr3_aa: CASRLLGTQYF
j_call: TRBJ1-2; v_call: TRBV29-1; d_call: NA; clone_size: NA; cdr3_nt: TGCAGCGTTGAAGATTTTATAGCGCACGCCGATGGCTACACCTTC; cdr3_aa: CSVEDFIAHADGYTF
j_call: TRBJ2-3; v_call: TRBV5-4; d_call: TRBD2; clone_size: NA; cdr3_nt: TGTGCCAGTCTCCCACGGGGGGTGGCAGATACGCAGTATTTT; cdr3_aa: CASLPRGVADTQYF
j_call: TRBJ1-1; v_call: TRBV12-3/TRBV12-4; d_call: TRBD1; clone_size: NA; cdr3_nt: TGTGCCAGCAAGGGACAGTTGAACACTGAAGCTTTCTTT; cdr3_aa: CASKGQLNTEAFF
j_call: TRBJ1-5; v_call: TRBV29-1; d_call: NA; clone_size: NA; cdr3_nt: TGCAGCGGAACAGGGACAAGCAATCAGCCCCAGCATTTT; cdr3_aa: CSGTGTSNQPQHF
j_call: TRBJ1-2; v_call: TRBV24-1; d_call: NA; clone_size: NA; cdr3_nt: TGTGCCACCAGTGACCTCGACGGCCCCAGGGGCTACACCTTC; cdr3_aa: CATSDLDGPRGYTF
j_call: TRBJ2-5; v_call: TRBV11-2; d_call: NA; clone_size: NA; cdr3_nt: TGTGCCAGCAGCTTGGAGCGGGTGGAGACCCAGTACTTC; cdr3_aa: CASSLERVETQYF
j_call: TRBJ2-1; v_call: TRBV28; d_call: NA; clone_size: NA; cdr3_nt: TGTGCCAGCAGTTTCCGAGGGAGAAGGAATGAGCAGTTCTTC; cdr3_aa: CASSFRGRRNEQFF
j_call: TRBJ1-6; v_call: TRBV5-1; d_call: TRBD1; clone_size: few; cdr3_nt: TGCGCCAGCAGGGACAGGGTGGATTCACCCCTCCACTTT; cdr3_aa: CASRDRVDSPLHF
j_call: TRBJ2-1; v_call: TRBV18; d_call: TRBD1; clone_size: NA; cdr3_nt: TGTGCCAGCTCACTGGGACAGTACAATGAGCAGTTCTTC; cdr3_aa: CASSLGQYNEQFF
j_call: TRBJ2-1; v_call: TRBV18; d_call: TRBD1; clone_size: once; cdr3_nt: TGTGCCAGCTCAGGACAGGGGGCGCGGGCTTCCTACAATGAGCAGTTCTTC; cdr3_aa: CASSGQGARASYNEQFF
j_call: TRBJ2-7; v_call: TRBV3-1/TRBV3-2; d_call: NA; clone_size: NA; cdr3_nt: TGTGCCAGCAGCCGGGCAGTTTACGAGCAGTACTTC; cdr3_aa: CASSRAVYEQYF
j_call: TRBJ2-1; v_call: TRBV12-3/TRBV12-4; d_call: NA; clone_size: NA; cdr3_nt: TGTGCCAGCAGTTTAGTTCCGGGACATCAGCAGTTCTTC; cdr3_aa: CASSLVPGHQQFF
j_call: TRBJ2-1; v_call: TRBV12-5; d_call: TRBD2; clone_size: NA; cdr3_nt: TGTGCTGGAGGACTAGCGGGATACAATGAGCAGTTCTTC; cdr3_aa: CAGGLAGYNEQFF
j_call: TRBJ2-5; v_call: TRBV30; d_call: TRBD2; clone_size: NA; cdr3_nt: TGTGCCTGGACTGCCTTAGCGGGACGCGAGACCCAGTACTTC; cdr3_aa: CAWTALAGRETQYF
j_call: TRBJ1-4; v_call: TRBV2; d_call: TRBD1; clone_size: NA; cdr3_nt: TGTGCCAGCAGTCCCGACAGGGTGGGGGAAAAACTGTTTTTT; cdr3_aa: CASSPDRVGEKLFF
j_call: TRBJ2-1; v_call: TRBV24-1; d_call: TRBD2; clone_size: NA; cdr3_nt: TGTGCCACCAGTGATTCCGGGACTAGCGGGAATAATGAGCAGTTCTTC; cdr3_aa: CATSDSGTSGNNEQFF
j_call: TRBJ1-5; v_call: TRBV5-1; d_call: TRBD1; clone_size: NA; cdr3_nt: TGCGCCAGCAGCTTGGGGCCAGGGGGTAGCAATCAGCCCCAGCATTTT; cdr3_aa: CASSLGPGGSNQPQHF
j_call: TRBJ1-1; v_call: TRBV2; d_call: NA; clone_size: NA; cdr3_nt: TGTGCCAGCCTAAGCGGTTTTGGAGCTTTCTTT; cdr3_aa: CASLSGFGAFF
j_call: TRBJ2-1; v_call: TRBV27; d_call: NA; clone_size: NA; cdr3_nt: TGTGCCAGCAGTTTAAGGGCGCGGGATCACGTAACGTGGGAGAATGAGCAGTTCTTC; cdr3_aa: CASSLRARDHVTWENEQFF